This TCR beta chain was identified during a study of OX40 agonist ivuxolimab in advanced cancers. Regarding the study in general: Ivuxolimab was an agonistic, fully human IgG2 monoclonal antibody directed against OX40 (CD134), a costimulatory receptor. The paper reports the monotherapy dose-escalation portion (N of about 52 patients) of the phase I ivuxolimab trial. Intravenous ivuxolimab was administered to patients every 2 weeks at six dose levels: 0.01, 0.1, 0.3, 1.5, 3 and 10 mg/kg. Among the roughly 52 dose-escalation patients, around 20 had hepatocellular carcinoma, some 15 melanoma, 9 renal cell carcinoma and 9 head and neck cancer. In the dose-escalation cohort, 70% to 85% of patients were male, and the mean age was 60 years with a range of roughly 20 to 79. Prior anti-PD-1, anti-PD-L1 or anti-CTLA-4 therapy was permitted, and about two fifths of dose-escalation patients had received checkpoint inhibitors. Peripheral TCRbeta sequencing aimed to test whether ivuxolimab altered TCR sequence diversity and caused clonal T-cell expansion. Partial responses occurred in three dose-escalation patients, of whom one had hepatocellular carcinoma and two had cutaneous melanoma.

What the research found in general, with its limitations: Which antigens the clonally expanded peripheral T cells were specific for was not determined. Clonal expansion of both CD4+ and CD8+ blood T cells was observed from baseline to week 6 at doses 0.1 to 3.0 mg/kg. Low levels of normalized T-cell clonal expansion were also shown by some nonresponding patients. After ivuxolimab, CD8+ T cells had more expanded clones than CD4+ T cells on average. In the 0.1-3.0 mg/kg groups, partial responders were among the patients with the lowest normalized peripheral clonal expansion, particularly in CD8+ T cells.

The trial excluded patients who had a history of autoimmune disease or were on systemic immunosuppression. Peripheral blood for TCR sequencing was collected from all dose cohorts at baseline, on cycle 4 day 1, and on cycle 7 day 1. Samples were obtained from an open-label, multicenter, first-in-human phase I dose-escalation trial of ivuxolimab. Adults with locally advanced or metastatic melanoma, renal cell carcinoma, hepatocellular carcinoma or head and neck squamous cell carcinoma were enrolled in the trial. CD4+ and CD8+ T cells were sorted separately from peripheral blood before TCR sequencing. The V and J ends are trimmed by 5 bases and 7 bases, leaving 8 bases between them. The CDR3 goes from the cysteine to the phenylalanine over 10 residues. The sequence is cut down to CDR3 DNA, 30 bases in frame from base 1. Looking up the germline V gene (reference sequence) yields CDR1 DFQATT and CDR2 SNEGSKA.

Genomic DNA was isolated from the sorted cells so that the TCRbeta CDR3 region could be sequenced. The immunoSEQ Assay was used for sequencing of TCRbeta CDR3 regions. The immuneACCESS repertoire file appears here via TCRdb, limited to in-frame rearrangements. These files lack a portion of the clones; in checked studies, under half of the deficit traces to unresolved V genes, and the cause of the others is not known. This sample comprises fewer than 70,000 clones, approximately 87% of them detected only once. The leading ten clones occupy roughly 6% of the sample. This clone was seen only a few times. There is no known antigen for this receptor. The sample holds no much larger clone one base away, and base qualities are not on file.

In this chain, TRBV20-1 is recombined with TRBJ1-1; a tentative D match to TRBD1 spans 5 bases. This specimen was CD4+ or CD8+ T cells sorted from blood, taken in a trial of the OX40 agonist ivuxolimab. The TCR comes from an adult with an advanced solid tumor such as melanoma, head and neck, liver or kidney cancer. The CDR3 reads as follows: CSASDIEAFF. The DNA sequence follows: TGCAGTGCTTCGGACATTGAAGCTTTCTTT.